This T cell receptor beta chain was recovered during a study of monozygotic twins with inflammatory bowel disease. General study points: Repertoires of patients may have been made more variable by differing immunosuppressive treatments.

The germline CDR1 and CDR2 sequences are SGHRS and YFSETQ. This CDR3 is 17 amino acids long. Note on this clonotype: Its target is not known.

TCR libraries each used approximately 3,200 ng of total RNA. TCRalpha and TCRbeta cDNA underwent two nested PCRs of roughly 16 and 10 cycles. TCRdb processed the 5' RACE reads again and assigns one entry to each CDR3 protein, with no DNA. Recorded here are about 110,000 distinct CDR3 sequences; the top ten clones represent 12%. This TCR came from a human donor with ulcerative colitis or Crohn's disease, or a healthy co-twin of an affected twin (not recorded which). Input material: blood. V gene TRBV5-1 combines with J gene TRBJ1-6. The CDR3 loop is CASSSSALGAYNSPLHF. The full variable domain, with the rest looked up from reference TRBV5-1 and TRBJ1-6, is KAGVTQTPRYLIKTRGQQVTLSCSPISGHRSVSWYQQTPGQGLQFLFEYFSETQRNKGNFPGRFSGRQFSNSRSEMNVSTLELGDSALYLCASSSSALGAYNSPLHFGNGTRLTVT.